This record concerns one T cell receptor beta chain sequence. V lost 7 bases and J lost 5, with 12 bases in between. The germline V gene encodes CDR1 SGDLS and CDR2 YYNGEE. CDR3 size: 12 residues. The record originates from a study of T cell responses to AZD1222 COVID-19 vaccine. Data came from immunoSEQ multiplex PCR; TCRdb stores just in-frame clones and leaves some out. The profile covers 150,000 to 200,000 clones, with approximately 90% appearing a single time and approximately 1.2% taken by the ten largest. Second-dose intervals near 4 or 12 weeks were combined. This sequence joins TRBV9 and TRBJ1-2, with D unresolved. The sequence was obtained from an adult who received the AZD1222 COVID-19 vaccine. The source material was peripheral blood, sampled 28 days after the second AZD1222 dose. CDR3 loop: CASGGLEYGYTF. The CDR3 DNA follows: TGTGCCAGCGGAGGGCTGGAGTATGGCTACACCTTC.